These 18 T cell receptor beta chains were all obtained from the same sample, sequenced in a study of T-cell reconstitution after alpha-beta-depleted transplantation in children. Unique molecular identifiers featured in how the TCRbeta library was prepared. TCRdb used MiXCR to reprocess the PCR reads, holding one entry per CDR3 protein. Counted here are about 540,000 distinct CDR3 sequences, around 18% occurring once; the ten biggest clones make up roughly 3.3%. The sample was PBMCs from the stem cell graft donor, taken from the stem cell graft. Receptors were obtained from a human donor who donated a stem cell graft to a child with acute lymphoblastic leukemia.

The genes are TRBV7-9 and TRBJ2-7, with TRBD1 identical over 7 bases. With V trimmed by 3 bases and J by 6 bases, 5 bases remained unmatched. The CDR3 consists of 13 residues. From germline, CDR1 is SEHNR and CDR2 FQNEAQ (reference sequence). The CDR3 nucleotides are TGTGCCAGCAGCTTGGCAGGGGGAAGCGAGCAGTACTTC. Its protein product is CASSLAGGSEQYF.

V is TRBV29-1 and J is TRBJ2-1; TRBD1 agrees at 7 bases. With 4 bases clipped from V and 4 bases from J, the junction kept 25 bases outside the gene matches. Germline V gives CDR1 SQVTM, CDR2 ANQGSEA. The CDR3 has 20 amino acids. CDR3 in DNA: TGCAGCGTTGGGGCGGCAGGGGGTTGGACCGTCCCTAAGAGTTACAATGAGCAGTTCTTC. It encodes CSVGAAGGWTVPKSYNEQFF.

This sequence joins TRBV12-3 or TRBV12-4 and TRBJ1-3; D may be TRBD1 (6 bases). The CDR3 extends over 16 amino acids. Trimming removed 7 bases from V and 2 bases from J, with 18 bases in between. CDR3 sequence: CASTSLAGDPGNTIYF. The CDR3 nucleotides read TGTGCCAGCACCTCTCTGGCAGGGGACCCTGGAAACACCATATATTTT.

The rearrangement links TRBV20-1 to TRBJ2-7, with 8 bases matching TRBD2. J lost 3 bases, V lost 0 bases, and 7 bases had no gene match. CDR1 is DFQATT, CDR2 SNEGSKA, per germline (reference sequence). The CDR3 has 15 amino acids. The CDR3 loop is CSARDLTSVIYEQYF. CDR3 sequence (DNA): TGCAGTGCTAGAGATCTGACTAGCGTGATCTACGAGCAGTACTTC.

Only a few counts were recorded for this clonotype. The chain recombines TRBV12-3 or TRBV12-4 with TRBJ2-3; TRBD1 is a possible D gene (6 bases). V was shortened by 10 bases and J by 2 bases, with 16 bases between the two germline ends. The CDR3 extends over 14 amino acids. The CDR3 loop is CAITVQGPTDTQYF. The CDR3 coding sequence is TGTGCCATTACTGTGCAGGGGCCCACAGATACGCAGTATTTT.

The V call is TRBV24-1, the J call TRBJ2-3; D remains ambiguous. The CDR3 totals 13 residues. V lost 5 bases to trimming and J lost 6 bases, with 11 bases between them. Germline-derived CDR1 and CDR2 are KGHDR and SFDVKD. Here the CDR3 DNA reads TGTGCCACCAGTGTGGGCACAGAGGATACGCAGTATTTT. Translated, it gives CATSVGTEDTQYF.

The chain couples TRBV6-1 to TRBJ1-1; 9 nucleotides line up with TRBD1. The CDR3 is made up of 17 amino acids. Looked up from germline, CDR1 is MNHNS and CDR2 is SASEGT. Trimming removed 8 bases from V and 5 bases from J; junction bases left unmatched: 18. This CDR3 reads CASGDRSYRGQGTEAFF. In nucleotides, the CDR3 is TGTGCCAGCGGCGACAGGTCCTACAGGGGGCAGGGGACTGAAGCTTTCTTT.

The chain recombines TRBV29-1 with TRBJ1-2, with 11 bases matching TRBD1. With 7 bases clipped from V and 8 bases from J, the junction kept 6 bases outside the gene matches. Germline V gene data show CDR1 as SQVTM and CDR2 as ANQGSEA. CDR3 length: 12 amino acids. CDR3 sequence: CSAGQGAQGYTF. The CDR3 coding sequence is TGCAGCGCAGGACAGGGGGCGCAGGGCTACACCTTC.

This clonotype was detected only a few times. The chain combines TRBV30 with TRBJ1-4, with TRBD1 as a possible D gene (6 bases). The V end was cut by 1 base, the J end by 8 bases, with 17 bases between. Germline values: CDR1 GTSNPN, CDR2 SVGIG (reference sequence). CDR3 size: 15 residues. CDR3 sequence (DNA): TGTGCCTGGAGTGGTACAGGGAAGGGGGAGGAAAAACTGTTTTTT. This sequence encodes CAWSGTGKGEEKLFF.

The V call is TRBV5-1, the J call TRBJ2-5, with unresolved D. Trimming removed 1 base from V and 5 bases from J, with 6 bases in between. The length of the CDR3 is 12 residues. CDR1 is SGHRS and CDR2 is YFSETQ in the germline V gene. The CDR3 protein is CASSLSLETQYF. The CDR3 nucleotides are TGCGCCAGCAGCTTGAGCTTGGAGACCCAGTACTTC.

V gene TRBV5-6 combines with J gene TRBJ2-7; 8 nucleotides agree with TRBD1. J lost 3 bases, V lost 7 bases, and 6 bases had no gene match. The CDR3 is 13 residues long. CDR1 and CDR2 (germline): SGHDT, YYEEEE. CDR3 region: CASETGEGYEQYF. The CDR3 DNA sequence: TGTGCCAGCGAGACAGGGGAAGGCTACGAGCAGTACTTC.

Only a few counts were recorded for this clonotype. The chain employs TRBV30 and TRBJ1-5, with 8 bases matching TRBD1. V lost 7 bases to trimming and J lost 2 bases; unmatched junction nucleotides: 7. This CDR3 comprises 14 residues. Germline assignment: CDR1 GTSNPN and CDR2 SVGIG (reference sequence). CDR3 DNA sequence: TGTGCCTTTGACAGGGGAGGGGGCAATCAGCCCCAGCATTTT. Translation: CAFDRGGGNQPQHF.

A remark on this clonotype: The conserved final phenylalanine or tryptophan is absent from the CDR3, which likely points to a read error. The chain joins TRBV20-1 to TRBJ2-5; 8 positions match TRBD2. V lost 5 bases and J lost 0; bases outside the gene matches: 5. CDR1 DFQATT and CDR2 SNEGSKA come from the germline V gene (reference sequence). The CDR3 extends over 14 amino acids. CDR3 region: CSAYSGTHQETQYY. The DNA for the CDR3 is TGCAGTGCTTATAGCGGGACCCACCAAGAGACCCAGTACTAC.

This chain uses TRBV6-5 with TRBJ2-7; D perhaps matches TRBD1 (5 bases). Germline V lookup: CDR1 MNHEY, CDR2 SVGAGI. This CDR3 has 13 residues. Trimming stripped 4 bases from V and 1 base from J, with 8 bases between. The CDR3 DNA sequence: TGTGCCAGCAGTTCGGACAAGTCCTACGAGCAGTACTTC. Its protein product is CASSSDKSYEQYF.

Here the CDR3 reads CASSTNRDRAGGYTF. The CDR3 bases are TGTGCCAGTAGTACGAACCGGGACAGGGCAGGCGGCTACACCTTC. This sequence joins TRBV19 and TRBJ1-2; 9 nucleotides align to TRBD1. The CDR3 contains 15 residues. V lost 4 bases, J lost 8 bases, and 11 bases stayed unmatched. Germline V CDR1 and CDR2: LNHDA, SQIVND (reference sequence).

In nucleotides, the CDR3 is TGTGCCAGCAGCCCGGAGGAAGGTAGCGGGAGGCTAGCGGAGACCCAGTACTTC. Amino acids: CASSPEEGSGRLAETQYF. This chain connects TRBV3-1 to TRBJ2-5; 10 bases line up with TRBD2. Unmatched junction bases numbered 16, after V lost 4 bases and J lost 5 bases. Germline CDR1 is LGHDT and CDR2 is YNNKEL (reference sequence). This CDR3 comprises 18 residues.

V is TRBV29-1 and J is TRBJ2-2; weak D call: TRBD2 (6 bases). The CDR3 covers 16 residues. The germline V gene has CDR1 SQVTM and CDR2 ANQGSEA. Between the trimmed V and J ends, which lost 0 bases and 9 bases, there was a span of 20 bases. The chain's CDR3 is CSVEDLLDGGTRELFF. CDR3 DNA: TGCAGCGTTGAAGATCTTTTGGACGGGGGAACCCGGGAGCTGTTTTTT.

The chain links TRBV12-3 or TRBV12-4 to TRBJ2-2; D is uncertain. The CDR3 is made up of 14 amino acids. Trimming removed 2 bases from V and 3 bases from J, with 7 bases in between. The CDR3 sequence is CASSLNRDTGELFF. CDR3 coding DNA: TGTGCCAGCAGTTTAAATCGGGACACCGGGGAGCTGTTTTTT.